The 10 T cell receptor beta chains in this list originate from one sample, sequenced in a study of T cell repertoires in cytomegalovirus infection. Via MiXCR, TCRdb re-called the reads, giving one row per CDR3 protein. The table lists about 830,000 distinct CDR3 sequences, 30% to 35% of them singletons, with around 12% in the top ten. What these receptors recognize is not known. This sample comprised cultured CD8+ T cells from PBMCs, obtained from culture after CMV antigen stimulation. All receptors come from a human donor in good health (CMV status not recorded). Some clones in this sample may be carry-over from other donors' samples.

The sample holds a few counts of this clonotype. This chain joins TRBV6-5 and TRBJ2-1; D is possibly TRBD1 (6 bases). CDR1 MNHEY and CDR2 SVGAGI come from the germline V gene. This CDR3 spans 16 amino acids. The V end was cut by 5 bases, the J end by 0 bases, with 14 bases between. In nucleotides, the CDR3 is TGTGCCAGCAGTGGTCAAGGGGGTAACTCCTACAATGAGCAGTTCTTC. Its protein is CASSGQGGNSYNEQFF.

This clonotype was seen ten or more times. V gene TRBV7-9 combines with J gene TRBJ1-2, with D hard to call. V lost 4 bases and J lost 8, with 17 bases in between. This CDR3 is built from 14 residues. Germline V gives CDR1 SEHNR, CDR2 FQNEAQ (reference sequence). This CDR3 is CASSSLSPMEGYTF. The CDR3 bases are TGTGCCAGCAGCTCACTTAGCCCCATGGAGGGCTACACCTTC.

As regards this clonotype: A junction boundary mismatches the germline segment, possibly from a read error. V and J are TRBV28 and TRBJ2-5; D assignment may be TRBD1 or TRBD2 (5 bases each). Germline CDR1 MDHEN, CDR2 SYDVKM. The CDR3 length is 13 residues. CDR3 coding DNA: TGTGTCAGCCATAAGGCTAGTGGGGGGACCCAGTACTTC. Its translation: CVSHKASGGTQYF.

In this sample, this clonotype turned up a few times. The V gene is TRBV19, the J gene TRBJ1-2; 9 bases are a match to TRBD1. V was clipped by 2 bases and J by 5 bases; unmatched bases: 15. Germline V gene lookup returns CDR1 LNHDA and CDR2 SQIVND (reference sequence). The CDR3 runs 18 residues. CDR3 in amino acids: CASSIKPGQGPAWYGYTF. CDR3 sequence (DNA): TGTGCCAGTAGTATAAAACCGGGACAGGGACCAGCTTGGTATGGCTACACCTTC.

V is TRBV7-9 and J is TRBJ2-7, with 12 bases aligning to TRBD2. The CDR3 extends over 15 amino acids. The trim removed 5 bases at V and 4 bases at J, leaving 6 bases unmatched. Germline loops: CDR1 SEHNR, CDR2 FQNEAQ (reference sequence). CDR3 sequence: CASSATSGGTYEQYF. In DNA form, the CDR3 reads TGTGCCAGCAGCGCCACTAGCGGGGGGACTTACGAGCAGTACTTC.

V and J are TRBV19 and TRBJ2-2; D might be TRBD1 (8 bases). V was pared by 1 base and J by 7 bases, with 13 bases between. Germline CDR1 reads LNHDA; CDR2 reads SQIVND (reference sequence). CDR3 length: 15 amino acids. The CDR3 coding sequence is TGTGCCAGTAGTATAGCGACAGGGGAGGGCGGGGAGCTGTTTTTT. Its translation: CASSIATGEGGELFF.

This clonotype has at least ten counts. This chain links TRBV29-1 with TRBJ2-3; D unresolved. From germline, CDR1 is SQVTM and CDR2 ANQGSEA. CDR3 size: 12 residues. With 1 base removed from V and 1 base from J, the gap between germline ends came to 3 bases. The chain's CDR3 is CSVEVGTDTQYF. DNA for the CDR3: TGCAGCGTTGAAGTTGGCACAGATACGCAGTATTTT.

The V and J genes are TRBV27 and TRBJ1-1; D unresolved. Germline CDR1 MNHEY, CDR2 SMNVEV (reference sequence). The CDR3 length is 15 residues. Trimming took 2 bases from V and 4 from J, leaving 14 bases between them. The CDR3 is CASSLNIGRLTEAFF. The CDR3 nucleotides are TGTGCCAGCAGTTTAAACATCGGACGTCTCACTGAAGCTTTCTTT.

This clonotype has ten or more counts. The chain has TRBV12-3 or TRBV12-4 and TRBJ1-2; 9 nucleotides match TRBD1. The CDR3 length is 15 residues. The V gene end was trimmed by 6 bases and the J gene end by 6 bases; junction bases not matched to a gene: 11. CDR3: CASRDVDRGGDGYTF. The CDR3 DNA is TGTGCCAGCAGGGATGTGGACAGGGGAGGGGATGGCTACACCTTC.

This clonotype has just a few counts. The chain is built from TRBV7-9 and TRBJ2-1; D call uncertain. Trimming removed 0 bases at V and 1 base at J, with 10 bases between. The CDR3 is made up of 16 amino acids. CDR1 is SEHNR and CDR2 is FQNEAQ in the germline V gene (reference sequence). CDR3 in DNA: TGTGCCAGCAGCTTAGCTTGGTCCGAGTCCTACAATGAGCAGTTCTTC. This encodes CASSLAWSESYNEQFF.